This T cell receptor (beta chain) is from a study of blood T cell repertoires in COVID-19. Study-level information: Some COVID-19 samples were acute and others convalescent; all came from the United States, Italy and Spain. The analysed material was cDNA or gDNA that came from T cells, B-cell-depleted T cells, or PBMCs.

Enrolment of Seattle patients took place during active infection, and they were followed longitudinally. Germline V CDR1 and CDR2: LNHDA, SQIVND (reference sequence). This CDR3 has 16 amino acids. Trimming shortened V by 1 base and J by 1 base, and 11 bases separated the two germline ends. Methods used by the authors: Estimation of nucleated cell counts relied on the amplification of reference gene primers. Sequenced by immunoSEQ multiplex PCR; TCRdb stores in-frame clones only, minus some. V and J calls and clone size are copied from that table; D and trimming were computed from the DNA. The sample consists of 200,000 or so clones, 88% of them appearing once.

Material: peripheral blood. The V and J genes are TRBV19 and TRBJ2-1; D is possibly TRBD1 (6 bases). This sequence originates from a man between 45 and 60 years old with COVID-19, enrolled during active disease. CDR3 nucleotides: TGTGCCAGTAGTATAGTTACAGGGTCGTCCTACAATGAGCAGTTCTTC. Its translation: CASSIVTGSSYNEQFF.